This T cell receptor (beta chain) was retrieved from a study of regulatory T cells in long-lasting Graves disease. As for time point: newly diagnosed GD, antithyroid drugs for less than 3 months. From RNA extracted from PBMCs, the TCR library was made. According to the study, TCR beta libraries were built with iRepertoire HTBI primers and CDR3-region Arm-PCR. TCRdb processed the multiplex PCR reads anew with MiXCR; each CDR3 protein has one entry. The sample lists fewer than 450,000 distinct CDR3 sequences, roughly 15% occurring once. In this sample, this clonotype turned up many times. CDR1 is MNHEY and CDR2 is SMNVEV in the germline V gene (reference sequence). This CDR3 spans 14 amino acids. Trimming removed 0 bases at V and 6 bases at J, with 12 bases between. These same data were also listed under a study on T cells in Graves' hyperthyroidism and ophthalmopathy. From that paper: Stable Graves' hyperthyroidism denoted no ophthalmopathy progression over 18 months.

This rearrangement joins TRBV27 to TRBJ2-7; D might be TRBD1 (6 bases). This specimen was peripheral blood mononuclear cells (PBMCs), taken at new diagnosis, from a patient treated with antithyroid drugs. The sequence derives from a woman aged 40-49 years with Graves disease. The CDR3 DNA is TGTGCCAGCAGTTTATCGGCCCCAGGGGCCGAGCAGTACTTC. It translates to CASSLSAPGAEQYF.